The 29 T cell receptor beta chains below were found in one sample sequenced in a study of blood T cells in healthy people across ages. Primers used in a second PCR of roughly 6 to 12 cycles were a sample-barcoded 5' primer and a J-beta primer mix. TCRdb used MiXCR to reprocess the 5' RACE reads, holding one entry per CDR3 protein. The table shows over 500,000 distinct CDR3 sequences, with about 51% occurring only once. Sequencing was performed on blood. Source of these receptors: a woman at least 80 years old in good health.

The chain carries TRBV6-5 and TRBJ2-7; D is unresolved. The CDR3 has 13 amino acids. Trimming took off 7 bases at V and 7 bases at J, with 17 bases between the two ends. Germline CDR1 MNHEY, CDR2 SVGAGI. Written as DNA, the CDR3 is TGTGCCAGCACCAGAGACGGTTCTCGGGAGCAGTACTTC. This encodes CASTRDGSREQYF.

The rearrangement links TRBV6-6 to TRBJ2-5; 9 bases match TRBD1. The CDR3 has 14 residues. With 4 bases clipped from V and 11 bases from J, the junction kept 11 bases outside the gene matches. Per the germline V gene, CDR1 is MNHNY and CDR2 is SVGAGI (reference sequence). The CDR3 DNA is TGTGCCAGCAGTTTAGGACAGGGGCCAAAGGAGCAGTACTTC. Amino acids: CASSLGQGPKEQYF.

The CDR3 DNA follows: TGTGCCACCAGCAGTCTTACAGGACTTACTTATGAAAAACTGTTTTTT. Protein: CATSSLTGLTYEKLFF. The chain carries TRBV15 and TRBJ1-4; weak D call: TRBD1 (5 bases). Germline V gene lookup returns CDR1 LNHNV and CDR2 YYDKDF (reference sequence). The CDR3 extends over 16 amino acids. Deletions cut 3 bases from V and 6 bases from J, with 17 bases between.

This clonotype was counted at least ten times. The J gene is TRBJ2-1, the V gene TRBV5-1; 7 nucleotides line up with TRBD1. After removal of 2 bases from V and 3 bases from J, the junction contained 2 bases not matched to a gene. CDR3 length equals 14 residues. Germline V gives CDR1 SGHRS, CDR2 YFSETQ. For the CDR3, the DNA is TGCGCCAGCAGCTTCGGGACAGACTACAATGAGCAGTTCTTC. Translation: CASSFGTDYNEQFF.

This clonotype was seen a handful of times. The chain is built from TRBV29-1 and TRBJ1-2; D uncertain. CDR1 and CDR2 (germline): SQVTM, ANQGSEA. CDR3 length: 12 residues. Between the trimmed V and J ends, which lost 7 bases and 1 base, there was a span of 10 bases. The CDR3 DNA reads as TGCAGCGGCCCTTTCCTTAACTATGGCTACACCTTC. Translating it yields CSGPFLNYGYTF.

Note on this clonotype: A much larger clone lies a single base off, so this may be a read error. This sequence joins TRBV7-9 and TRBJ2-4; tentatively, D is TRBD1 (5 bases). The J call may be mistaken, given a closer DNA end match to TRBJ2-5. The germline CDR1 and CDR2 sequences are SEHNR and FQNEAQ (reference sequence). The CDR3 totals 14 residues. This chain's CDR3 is CTSSLQGVQETQYF. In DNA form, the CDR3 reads TGTACCAGCAGCTTACAAGGGGTCCAAGAGACCCAGTACTTC.

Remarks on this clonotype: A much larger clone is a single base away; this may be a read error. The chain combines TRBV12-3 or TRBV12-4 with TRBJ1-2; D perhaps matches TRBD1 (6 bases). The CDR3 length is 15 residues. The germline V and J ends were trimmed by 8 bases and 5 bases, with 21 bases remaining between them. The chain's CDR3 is CASCQPSGGGYGYTF. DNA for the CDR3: TGTGCCAGCTGCCAACCTTCCGGAGGGGGATATGGCTACACCTTC.

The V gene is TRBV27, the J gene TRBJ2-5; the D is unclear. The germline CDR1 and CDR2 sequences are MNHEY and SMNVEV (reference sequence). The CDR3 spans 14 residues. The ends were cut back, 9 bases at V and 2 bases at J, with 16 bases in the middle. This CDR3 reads CARRLKSKQETQYF. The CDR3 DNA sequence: TGTGCCAGGAGACTGAAGAGTAAACAAGAGACCCAGTACTTC.

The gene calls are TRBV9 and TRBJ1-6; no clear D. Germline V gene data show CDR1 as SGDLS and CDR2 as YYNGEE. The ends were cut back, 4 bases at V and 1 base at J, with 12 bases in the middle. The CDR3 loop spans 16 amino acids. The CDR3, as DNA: TGTGCCAGCAGCCTGTACGGGAGGTCCTATAATTCACCCCTCCACTTT. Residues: CASSLYGRSYNSPLHF.

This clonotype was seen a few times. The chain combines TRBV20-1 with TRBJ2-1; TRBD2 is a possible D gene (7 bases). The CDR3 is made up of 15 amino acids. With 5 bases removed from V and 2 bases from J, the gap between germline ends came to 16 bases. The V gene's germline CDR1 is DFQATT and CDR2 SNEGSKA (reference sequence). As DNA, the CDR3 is TGCAGTGCTCAAAGGGGGGGAACAGCCTACAATGAGCAGTTCTTC. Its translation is CSAQRGGTAYNEQFF.

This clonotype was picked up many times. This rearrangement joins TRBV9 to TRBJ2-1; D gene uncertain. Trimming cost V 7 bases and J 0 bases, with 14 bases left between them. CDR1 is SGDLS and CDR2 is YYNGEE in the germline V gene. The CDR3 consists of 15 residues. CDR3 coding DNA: TGTGCCAGCCGTAACGTGGGCAGCTCCTACAATGAGCAGTTCTTC. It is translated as CASRNVGSSYNEQFF.

CDR3 residues: CASSFGLAGGPGKETQYF. DNA of the CDR3: TGTGCCAGCAGCTTCGGACTAGCGGGGGGCCCGGGTAAAGAGACCCAGTACTTC. The rearrangement uses TRBV13 and TRBJ2-7; 14 bases line up with TRBD2. The better agreement between TRBJ2-5 and the DNA end casts doubt on the J call. Germline V CDR1 and CDR2: PRHDT, FYEKMQ (reference sequence). The CDR3 contains 18 residues.

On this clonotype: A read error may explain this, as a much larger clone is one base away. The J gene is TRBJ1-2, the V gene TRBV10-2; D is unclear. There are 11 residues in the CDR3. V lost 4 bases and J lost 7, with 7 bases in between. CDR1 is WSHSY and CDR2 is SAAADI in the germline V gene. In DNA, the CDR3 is TGCGCCAGCAGTGGTCCGGGTGGCTACACCTTC. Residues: CASSGPGGYTF.

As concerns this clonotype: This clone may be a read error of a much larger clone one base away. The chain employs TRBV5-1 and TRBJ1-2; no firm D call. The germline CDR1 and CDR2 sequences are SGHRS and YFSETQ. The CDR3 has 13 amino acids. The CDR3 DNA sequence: TGCGCCGGCAGCCCTAGAGGCCAGAATGGCTACACCTTC. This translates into CAGSPRGQNGYTF.

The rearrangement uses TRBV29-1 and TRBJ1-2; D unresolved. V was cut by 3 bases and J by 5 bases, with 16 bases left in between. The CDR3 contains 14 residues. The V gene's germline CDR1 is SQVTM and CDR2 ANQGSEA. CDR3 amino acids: CSVEVEGPSYGYTF. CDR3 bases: TGCAGCGTTGAGGTAGAGGGCCCCTCTTATGGCTACACCTTC.

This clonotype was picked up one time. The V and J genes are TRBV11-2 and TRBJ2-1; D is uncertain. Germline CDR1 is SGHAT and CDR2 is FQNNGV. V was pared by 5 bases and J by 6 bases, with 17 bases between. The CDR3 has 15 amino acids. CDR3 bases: TGTGCCAGCAGCCCCCTCCCAGGTTTGGGCAATGAGCAGTTCTTC. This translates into CASSPLPGLGNEQFF.

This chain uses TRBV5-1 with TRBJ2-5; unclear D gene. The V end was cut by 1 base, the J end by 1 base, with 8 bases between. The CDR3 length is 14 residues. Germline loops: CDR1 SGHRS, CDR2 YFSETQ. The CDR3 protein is CASSLPQTQETQYF. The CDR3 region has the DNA TGCGCCAGCAGCTTGCCACAGACCCAAGAGACCCAGTACTTC.

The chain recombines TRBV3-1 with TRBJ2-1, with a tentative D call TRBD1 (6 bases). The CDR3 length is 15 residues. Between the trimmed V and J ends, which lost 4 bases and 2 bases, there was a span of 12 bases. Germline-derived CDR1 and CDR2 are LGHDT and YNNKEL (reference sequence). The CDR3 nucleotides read TGTGCCAGCAGCCCAGGCAGGGGACCCTACAATGAGCAGTTCTTC. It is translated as CASSPGRGPYNEQFF.

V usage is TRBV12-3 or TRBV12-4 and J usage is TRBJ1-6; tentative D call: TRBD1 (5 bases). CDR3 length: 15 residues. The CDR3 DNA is TGTGCTACCTGGAGGGGCGGCCTCTATAATTCACCCCTCCACTTT. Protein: CATWRGGLYNSPLHF.

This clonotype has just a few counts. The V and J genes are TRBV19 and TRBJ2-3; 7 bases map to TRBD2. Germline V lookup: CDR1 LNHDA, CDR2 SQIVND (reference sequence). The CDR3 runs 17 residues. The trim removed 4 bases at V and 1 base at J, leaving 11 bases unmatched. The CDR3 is CASSTLAGPGRTDTQYF. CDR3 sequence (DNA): TGTGCCAGTAGTACCTTAGCGGGCCCAGGGCGCACAGATACGCAGTATTTT.

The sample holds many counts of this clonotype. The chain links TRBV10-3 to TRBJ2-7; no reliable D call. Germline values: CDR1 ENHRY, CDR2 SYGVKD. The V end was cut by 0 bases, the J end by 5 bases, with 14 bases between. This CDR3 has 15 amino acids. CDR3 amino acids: CAISESYVLSHEQYF. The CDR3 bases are TGTGCCATCAGTGAGTCTTATGTCCTCTCACACGAGCAGTACTTC.

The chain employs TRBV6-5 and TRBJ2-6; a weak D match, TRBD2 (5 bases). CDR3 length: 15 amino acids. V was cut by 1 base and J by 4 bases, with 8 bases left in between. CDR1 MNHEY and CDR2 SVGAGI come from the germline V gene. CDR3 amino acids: CASSYWGEGANVLTF. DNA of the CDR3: TGTGCCAGCAGTTACTGGGGAGAGGGGGCCAACGTCCTGACTTTC.

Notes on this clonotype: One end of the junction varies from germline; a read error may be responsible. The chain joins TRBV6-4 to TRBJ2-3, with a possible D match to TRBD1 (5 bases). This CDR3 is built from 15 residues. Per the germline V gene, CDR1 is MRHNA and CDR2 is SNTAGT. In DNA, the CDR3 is TGTGCCATCAGTTTTAAGGGGTTGGGCACAGATACGCAGTATTTT. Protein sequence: CAISFKGLGTDTQYF.

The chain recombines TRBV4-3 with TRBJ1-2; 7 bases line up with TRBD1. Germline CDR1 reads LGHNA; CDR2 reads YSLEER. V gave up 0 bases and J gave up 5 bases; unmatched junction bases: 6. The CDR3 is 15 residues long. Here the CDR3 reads CASSQDRTGSYGYTF. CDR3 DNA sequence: TGCGCCAGCAGCCAAGACAGGACAGGCTCGTATGGCTACACCTTC.

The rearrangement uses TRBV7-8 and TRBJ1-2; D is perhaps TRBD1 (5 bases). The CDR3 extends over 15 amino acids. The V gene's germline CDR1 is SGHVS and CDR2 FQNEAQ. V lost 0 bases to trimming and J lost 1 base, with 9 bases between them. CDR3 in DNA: TGTGCCAGCAGCTTAGCGCGGGGGGTTAACTATGGCTACACCTTC. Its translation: CASSLARGVNYGYTF.

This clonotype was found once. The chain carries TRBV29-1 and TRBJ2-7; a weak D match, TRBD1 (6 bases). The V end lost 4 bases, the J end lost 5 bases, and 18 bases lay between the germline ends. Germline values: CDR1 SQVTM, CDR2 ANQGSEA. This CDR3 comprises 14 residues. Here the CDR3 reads CSVARPGVPDEQYF. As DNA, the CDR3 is TGCAGCGTTGCTCGTCCAGGGGTTCCGGACGAGCAGTACTTC.

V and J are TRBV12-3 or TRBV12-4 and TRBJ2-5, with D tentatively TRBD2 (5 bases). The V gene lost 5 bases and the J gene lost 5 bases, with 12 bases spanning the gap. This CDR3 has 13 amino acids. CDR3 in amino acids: CASSGTRAETQYF. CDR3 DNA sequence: TGTGCCAGCAGTGGAACGCGGGCGGAGACCCAGTACTTC.

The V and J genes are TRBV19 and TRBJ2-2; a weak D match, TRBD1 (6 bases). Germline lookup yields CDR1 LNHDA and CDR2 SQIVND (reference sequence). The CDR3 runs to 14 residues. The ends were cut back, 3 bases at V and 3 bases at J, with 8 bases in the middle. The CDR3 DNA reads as TGTGCCAGTAGTATGCCAGGGGACACCGGGGAGCTGTTTTTT. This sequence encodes CASSMPGDTGELFF.

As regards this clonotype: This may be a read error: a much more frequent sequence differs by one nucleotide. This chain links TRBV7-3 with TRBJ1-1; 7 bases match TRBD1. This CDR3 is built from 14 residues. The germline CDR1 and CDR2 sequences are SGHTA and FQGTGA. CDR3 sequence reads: CAGSLRQGRTEAFF. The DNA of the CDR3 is TGTGCCGGCAGCTTAAGACAGGGAAGAACTGAAGCTTTCTTT.